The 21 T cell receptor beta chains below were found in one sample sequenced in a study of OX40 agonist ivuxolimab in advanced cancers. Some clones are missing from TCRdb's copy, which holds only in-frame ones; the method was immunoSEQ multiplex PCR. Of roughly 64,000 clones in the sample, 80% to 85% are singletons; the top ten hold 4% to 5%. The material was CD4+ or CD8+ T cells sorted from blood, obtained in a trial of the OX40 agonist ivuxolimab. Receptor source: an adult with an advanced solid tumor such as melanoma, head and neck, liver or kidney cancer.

CDR3 residues: CASSQTGVYEQYF. CDR3 DNA sequence: TGTGCCAGTAGTCAGACAGGGGTTTACGAGCAGTACTTC. This chain connects TRBV19 to TRBJ2-7; 8 nucleotides agree with TRBD1. CDR3 size: 13 residues. Germline loops: CDR1 LNHDA, CDR2 SQIVND (reference sequence). The ends lost 5 bases at V and 4 bases at J; junction bases unmatched: 4.

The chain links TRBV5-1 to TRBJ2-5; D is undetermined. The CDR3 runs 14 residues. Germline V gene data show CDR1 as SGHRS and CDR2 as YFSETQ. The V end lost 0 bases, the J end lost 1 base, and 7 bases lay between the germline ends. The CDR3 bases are TGCGCCAGCAGCTTGGGGGCAGCCCAAGAGACCCAGTACTTC. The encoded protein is CASSLGAAQETQYF. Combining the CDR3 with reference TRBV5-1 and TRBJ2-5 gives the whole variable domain KAGVTQTPRYLIKTRGQQVTLSCSPISGHRSVSWYQQTPGQGLQFLFEYFSETQRNKGNFPGRFSGRQFSNSRSEMNVSTLELGDSALYLCASSLGAAQETQYFGPGTRLLVL.

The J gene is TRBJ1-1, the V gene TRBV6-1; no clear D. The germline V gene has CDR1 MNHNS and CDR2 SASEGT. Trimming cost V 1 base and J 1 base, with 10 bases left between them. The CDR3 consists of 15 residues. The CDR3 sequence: CASSEGRAGNTEAFF. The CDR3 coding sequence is TGTGCCAGCAGTGAAGGGCGGGCGGGGAACACTGAAGCTTTCTTT.

CDR3 amino acids: CATTSGGDTQYF. Here the CDR3 DNA reads TGTGCCACTACTAGCGGGGGGGATACGCAGTATTTT. The genes are TRBV6-5 and TRBJ2-3, with 12 bases lining up with TRBD2. The CDR3 length is 12 residues. V shed 10 bases, J shed 6 bases, and the junction held 2 bases outside the gene matches. Germline values: CDR1 MNHEY, CDR2 SVGAGI.

This CDR3 reads CASSQDGLNQPQHF. The CDR3 DNA reads as TGCGCCAGCAGCCAAGACGGACTGAATCAGCCCCAGCATTTT. The rearrangement links TRBV4-3 to TRBJ1-5; D gene ambiguous. The CDR3 is 14 residues long. Looked up from germline, CDR1 is LGHNA and CDR2 is YSLEER. Trimming cost V 0 bases and J 4 bases, with 7 bases left between them.

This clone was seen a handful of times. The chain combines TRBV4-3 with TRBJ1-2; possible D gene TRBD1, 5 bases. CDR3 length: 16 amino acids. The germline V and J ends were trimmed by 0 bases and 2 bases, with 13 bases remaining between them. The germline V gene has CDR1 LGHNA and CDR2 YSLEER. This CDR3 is CASSQDYRQTNYGYTF. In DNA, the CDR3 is TGCGCCAGCAGCCAAGATTACCGACAGACAAACTATGGCTACACCTTC.

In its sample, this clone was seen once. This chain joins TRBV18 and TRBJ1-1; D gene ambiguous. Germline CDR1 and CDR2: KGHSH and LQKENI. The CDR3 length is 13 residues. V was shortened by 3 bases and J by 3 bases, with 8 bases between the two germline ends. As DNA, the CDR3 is TGTGCCAGCTCACCTGTGCTAGACACTGAAGCTTTCTTT. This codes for CASSPVLDTEAFF. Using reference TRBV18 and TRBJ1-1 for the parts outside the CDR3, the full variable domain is NAGVMQNPRHLVRRRGQEARLRCSPMKGHSHVYWYRQLPEEGLKFMVYLQKENIIDESGMPKERFSAEFPKEGPSILRIQQVVRGDSAAYFCASSPVLDTEAFFGQGTRLTVV.

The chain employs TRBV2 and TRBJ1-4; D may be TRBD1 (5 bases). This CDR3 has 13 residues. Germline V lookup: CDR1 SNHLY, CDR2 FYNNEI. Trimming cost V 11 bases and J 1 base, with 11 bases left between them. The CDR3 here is CAGGRVTNEKLFF. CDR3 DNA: TGTGCCGGGGGACGGGTAACTAATGAAAAACTGTTTTTT.

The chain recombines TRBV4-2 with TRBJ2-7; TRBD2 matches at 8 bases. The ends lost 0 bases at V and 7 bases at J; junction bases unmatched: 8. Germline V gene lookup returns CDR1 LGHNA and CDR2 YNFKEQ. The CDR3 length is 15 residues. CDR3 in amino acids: CASSQDGGGLREQYF. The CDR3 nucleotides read TGTGCCAGCAGCCAAGACGGGGGGGGCCTACGGGAGCAGTACTTC.

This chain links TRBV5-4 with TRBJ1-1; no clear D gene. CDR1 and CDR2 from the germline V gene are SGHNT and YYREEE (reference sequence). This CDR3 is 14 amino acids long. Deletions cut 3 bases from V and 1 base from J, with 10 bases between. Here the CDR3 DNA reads TGTGCCAGCAGCTACCTCGAAAAGAACACTGAAGCTTTCTTT. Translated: CASSYLEKNTEAFF.

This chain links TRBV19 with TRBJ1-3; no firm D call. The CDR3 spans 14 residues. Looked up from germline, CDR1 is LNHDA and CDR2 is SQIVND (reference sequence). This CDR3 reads CATEPSSSGNTIYF. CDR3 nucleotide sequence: TGTGCAACGGAACCGTCTTCCTCGGGAAACACCATATATTTT.

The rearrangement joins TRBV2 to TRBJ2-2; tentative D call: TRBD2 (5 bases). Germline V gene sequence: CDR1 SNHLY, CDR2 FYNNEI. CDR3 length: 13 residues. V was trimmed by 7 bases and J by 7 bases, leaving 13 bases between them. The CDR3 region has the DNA TGTGCCAGCACTATACTCGAGGGCGGGGAGCTGTTTTTT. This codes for CASTILEGGELFF.

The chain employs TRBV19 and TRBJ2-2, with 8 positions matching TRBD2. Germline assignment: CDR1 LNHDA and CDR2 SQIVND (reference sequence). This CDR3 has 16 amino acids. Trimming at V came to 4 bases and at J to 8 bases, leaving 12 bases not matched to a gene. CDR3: CASSTTGLVNEGELFF. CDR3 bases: TGTGCCAGTAGTACAACGGGACTAGTAAATGAAGGGGAGCTGTTTTTT. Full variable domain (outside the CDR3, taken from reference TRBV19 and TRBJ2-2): DGGITQSPKYLFRKEGQNVTLSCEQNLNHDAMYWYRQDPGQGLRLIYYSQIVNDFQKGDIAEGYSVSREKKESFPLTVTSAQKNPTAFYLCASSTTGLVNEGELFFGEGSRLTVL.

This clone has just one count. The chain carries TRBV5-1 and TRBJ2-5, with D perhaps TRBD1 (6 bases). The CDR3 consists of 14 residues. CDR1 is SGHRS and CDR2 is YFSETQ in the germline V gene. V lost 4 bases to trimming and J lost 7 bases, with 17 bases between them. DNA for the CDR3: TGCGCCAGCAGCCAGGGGCTAGGCCAGGGGACCCAGTACTTC. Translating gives CASSQGLGQGTQYF.

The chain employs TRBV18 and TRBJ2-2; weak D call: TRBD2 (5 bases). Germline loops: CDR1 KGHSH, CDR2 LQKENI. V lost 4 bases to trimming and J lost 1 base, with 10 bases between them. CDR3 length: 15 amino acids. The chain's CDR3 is CASSLPGLNTGELFF. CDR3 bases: TGTGCCAGCTCACTACCTGGACTGAACACCGGGGAGCTGTTTTTT.

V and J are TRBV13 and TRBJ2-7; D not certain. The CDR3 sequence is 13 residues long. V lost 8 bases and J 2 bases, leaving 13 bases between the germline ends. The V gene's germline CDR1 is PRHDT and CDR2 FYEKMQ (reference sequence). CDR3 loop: CASVLAGTYEQYF. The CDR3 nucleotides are TGTGCCAGCGTGTTGGCAGGAACCTACGAGCAGTACTTC.

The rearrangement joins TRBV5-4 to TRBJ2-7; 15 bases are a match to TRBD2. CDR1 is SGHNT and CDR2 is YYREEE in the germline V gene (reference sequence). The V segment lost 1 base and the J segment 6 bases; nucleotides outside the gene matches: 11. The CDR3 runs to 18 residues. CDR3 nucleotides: TGTGCCAGCAGCTTGCTCGGACTAGCGGGAGGGCCAGGGCTCGAGCAGTACTTC. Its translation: CASSLLGLAGGPGLEQYF.

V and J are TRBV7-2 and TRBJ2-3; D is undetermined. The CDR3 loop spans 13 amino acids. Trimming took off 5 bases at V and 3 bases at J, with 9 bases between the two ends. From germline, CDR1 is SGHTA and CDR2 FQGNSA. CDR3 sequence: CASSQVNTDTQYF. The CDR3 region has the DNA TGTGCCAGCAGCCAGGTGAATACAGATACGCAGTATTTT.

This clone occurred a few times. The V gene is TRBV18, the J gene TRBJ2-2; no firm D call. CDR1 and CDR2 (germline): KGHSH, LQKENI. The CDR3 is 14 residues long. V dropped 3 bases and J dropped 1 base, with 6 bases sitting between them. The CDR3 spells CASSPVLNTGELFF. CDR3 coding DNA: TGTGCCAGCTCACCGGTGCTGAACACCGGGGAGCTGTTTTTT.

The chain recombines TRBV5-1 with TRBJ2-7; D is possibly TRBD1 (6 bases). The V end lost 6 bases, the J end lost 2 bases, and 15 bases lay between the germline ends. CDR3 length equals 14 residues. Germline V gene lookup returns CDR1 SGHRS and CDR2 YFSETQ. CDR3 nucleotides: TGCGCCAGCAAAGAGCGACAGGAAACCTACGAGCAGTACTTC. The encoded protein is CASKERQETYEQYF.

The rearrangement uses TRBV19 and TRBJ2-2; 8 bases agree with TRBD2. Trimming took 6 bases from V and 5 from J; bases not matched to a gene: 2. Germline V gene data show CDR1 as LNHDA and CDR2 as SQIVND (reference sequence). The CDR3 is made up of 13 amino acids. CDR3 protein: CASRGGRTGELFF. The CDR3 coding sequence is TGTGCCAGTAGAGGCGGGAGGACCGGGGAGCTGTTTTTT.